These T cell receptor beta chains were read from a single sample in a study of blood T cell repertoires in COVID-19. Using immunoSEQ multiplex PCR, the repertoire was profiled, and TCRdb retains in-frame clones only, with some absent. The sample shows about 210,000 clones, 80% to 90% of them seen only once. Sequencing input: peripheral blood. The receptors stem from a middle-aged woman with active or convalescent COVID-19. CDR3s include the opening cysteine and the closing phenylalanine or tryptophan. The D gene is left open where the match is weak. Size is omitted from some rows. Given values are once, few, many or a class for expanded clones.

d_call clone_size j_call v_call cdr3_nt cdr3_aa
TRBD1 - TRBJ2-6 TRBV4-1 TGCGCCACCCGCGCGGGACAGGTTGCCTCTGGGGCCAACGTCCTGACTTTC CATRAGQVASGANVLTF
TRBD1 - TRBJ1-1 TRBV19 TGTGCCAGTAGTCCTGAAGGGGGCTGGGGGAACACTGAAGCTTTCTTT CASSPEGGWGNTEAFF
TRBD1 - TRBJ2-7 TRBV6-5 TGTGCCAGCAAGGGACAGGGAGACTCCTACGAGCAGTACTTC CASKGQGDSYEQYF
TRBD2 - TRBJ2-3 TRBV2 TGTGCCAGCAGTGACGGGTTCGGACTAGCGGGAGCAGACACAGATACGCAGTATTTT CASSDGFGLAGADTDTQYF
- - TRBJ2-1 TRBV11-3 TGTGCCAGCAGCGGCTCCGACTACAATGAGCAGTTCTTC CASSGSDYNEQFF
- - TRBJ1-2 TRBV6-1 TGTGCCAGCAGTGAACAGATCCGCCCGTACAATGGCTACACCTTC CASSEQIRPYNGYTF
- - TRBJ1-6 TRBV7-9 TGTGCCAGCAGCGATCTCGTGGCCTCCTATAATTCACCCCTCCACTTT CASSDLVASYNSPLHF
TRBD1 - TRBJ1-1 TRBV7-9 TGTGCCAGCAGCTTGGCACAGGGGGCCCGTGAAGCTTTCTTT CASSLAQGAREAFF
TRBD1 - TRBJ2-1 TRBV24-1 TGTGCCACCGGGGGGGACAGGGGGCTCGATGAGCAGTTCTTC CATGGDRGLDEQFF
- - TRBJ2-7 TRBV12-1 TGTGCCAGCAGCCCCTACTACGAGCAGTACTTC CASSPYYEQYF
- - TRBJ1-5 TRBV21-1 TGTGCCAGCAGCAAACCTGGGACAGACAATCAGCCCCAGCATTTT CASSKPGTDNQPQHF
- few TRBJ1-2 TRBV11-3 TGTGCCAGCAGCTTAGAGGGCCGGCGGGACTATGGCTACACCTTC CASSLEGRRDYGYTF
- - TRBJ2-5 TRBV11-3 TGTGCCAGCAGCCTCAGGGCCGTTCTGCTAGAGACCCAGTACTTC CASSLRAVLLETQYF
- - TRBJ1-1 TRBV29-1 TGCAGCGTTTTCAGGGGCCCTATGAACACTGAAGCTTTCTTT CSVFRGPMNTEAFF
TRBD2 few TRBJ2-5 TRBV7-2 TGTGCCAGCAGCTTAGGCCAGCGGGGATCGACCCAGTACTTC CASSLGQRGSTQYF
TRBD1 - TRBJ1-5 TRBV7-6 TGTGCCAGCAGCCCCATAGCAAGAGCAGGGGGCGATCAGCCCCAGCATTTT CASSPIARAGGDQPQHF
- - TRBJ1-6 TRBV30 TGTGCCTGGTTTCATCGGGGGAGCTCCTATAATTCACCCCTCCACTTT CAWFHRGSSYNSPLHF
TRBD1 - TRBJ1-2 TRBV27 TGTGCCAGCAGTTTATCAGGGACAGGGGGCGTCTATGGCTACACCTTC CASSLSGTGGVYGYTF
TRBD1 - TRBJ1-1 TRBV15 TGTGCCACCAGCAGAGGAACAGGGGGCTGGGAAGCTTTCTTT CATSRGTGGWEAFF
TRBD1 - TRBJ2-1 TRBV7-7 TGTGCTAGCAGCCACATAGACAGGGGCAATGAGCAGTTCTTC CASSHIDRGNEQFF
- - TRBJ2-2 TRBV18 TGTGCCAGCTCACCACTTGGGCGCCTCTACACCGGGGAGCTGTTTTTT CASSPLGRLYTGELFF
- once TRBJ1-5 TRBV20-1 TGCAGTGCTAGTGTAGGAGCGAATCAGCCCCAGCATTTT CSASVGANQPQHF
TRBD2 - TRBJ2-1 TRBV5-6 TGTGCCAGCAGCCCGCCCGGACTAGCGGACTCCTACAATGAGCAGTTCTTC CASSPPGLADSYNEQFF
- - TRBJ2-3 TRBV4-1 TGCGCCAGCAGCCCCGTCTTGAGGAGGTCCACAGATACGCAGTATTTT CASSPVLRRSTDTQYF
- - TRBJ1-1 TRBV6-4 TGTGCCAGCAGTGCTTCTTCAGGACAAAAAGCTTTCTTT CASSASSGQKAFF
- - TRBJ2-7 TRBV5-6 TGTGCCAGCAGCTTGCTAGACTACTACGAGCAGTACTTC CASSLLDYYEQYF
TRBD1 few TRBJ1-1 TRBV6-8 TGTGCCGGGGGGATTTTACAGACAGGGCGATACACTGAAGCTTTCTTT CAGGILQTGRYTEAFF
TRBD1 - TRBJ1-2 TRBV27 TGTGCCAGCAGTATACAGGGGGGGTATAACTATGGCTACACCTTC CASSIQGGYNYGYTF
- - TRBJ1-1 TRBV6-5 TGTGCCACCCAAACCCCCGCAGGGTGGGACACTGAAGCTTTCTTT CATQTPAGWDTEAFF
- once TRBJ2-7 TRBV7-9 TGTGCCAGCAGCTTAAACGGTTACGAGCAGTACTTC CASSLNGYEQYF
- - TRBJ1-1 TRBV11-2 TGTGCCAGCAGCTTACTTGGCAGGGCAGACACTGAAGCTTTCTTT CASSLLGRADTEAFF
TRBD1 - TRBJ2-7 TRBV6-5 TGTGCCAGCAGTTACGCAGGGGGTGGGTCGACCTACGAGCAGTACTTC CASSYAGGGSTYEQYF
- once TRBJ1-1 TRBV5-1 TGCGCCAGCAGCGGGCGCAATAAAGCCCCGAACACTGAAGCTTTCTTT CASSGRNKAPNTEAFF
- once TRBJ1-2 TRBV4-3 TGCGCCAGCAGCCAGTCACTCAGGGAAGCTAACTATGGCTACACCTTC CASSQSLREANYGYTF
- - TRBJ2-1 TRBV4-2 TGTGCCAGCAGCCAAATTGTAGGGGTCTCCCTATACAATGAGCAGTTCTTC CASSQIVGVSLYNEQFF
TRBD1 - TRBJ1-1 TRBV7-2 TGTGCCAGCAGCTTAAAACAGGGGGCCGGCGGCACTGAAGCTTTCTTT CASSLKQGAGGTEAFF
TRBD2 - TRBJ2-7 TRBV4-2 TGTGCCAGCAGCCAAGAAGCTAGCGGGAGCCCCCACGAGCAGTACTTC CASSQEASGSPHEQYF
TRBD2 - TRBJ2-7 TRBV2 TGTGCCAGCAGTGTCAAGCGGGAGCTCGAGCAGTACTTC CASSVKRELEQYF